The sequence of this T cell receptor (beta chain) was determined in a study of T cell clonotyping in hematopoietic cell transplantation. Turning to the study itself: Recipients' pretransplant samples followed cytoreduction.

Generated by immunoSEQ multiplex PCR, the TCRdb table keeps only in-frame clones and is missing some. The sample yields 25,000 to 30,000 clones, around three quarters seen once. The CDR3 runs to 16 residues. The J segment lost 4 bases and the V segment lost 6 bases, leaving 11 bases of the junction unmatched. CDR1 and CDR2 (germline): MGHDK, SYGVNS. Indicated time point: recipient sample about 28 days before transplant, after cytoreduction. Blood collection times were about day -28 and days 30, 100, 180 posttransplant. The sequencing here drew on peripheral blood mononuclear cells, taken before stem cell transplant. This TCR derives from a woman in her thirties with chronic myeloid leukemia. Some clones in this sample may be carry-over from other donors' samples. The chain links TRBV25-1 to TRBJ1-2; 10 nucleotides match TRBD1. Written as DNA, the CDR3 is TGTGCCAGCAGATCAGCGGGGGACAGGGGAACCTATGGCTACACCTTC. Encoded protein: CASRSAGDRGTYGYTF.